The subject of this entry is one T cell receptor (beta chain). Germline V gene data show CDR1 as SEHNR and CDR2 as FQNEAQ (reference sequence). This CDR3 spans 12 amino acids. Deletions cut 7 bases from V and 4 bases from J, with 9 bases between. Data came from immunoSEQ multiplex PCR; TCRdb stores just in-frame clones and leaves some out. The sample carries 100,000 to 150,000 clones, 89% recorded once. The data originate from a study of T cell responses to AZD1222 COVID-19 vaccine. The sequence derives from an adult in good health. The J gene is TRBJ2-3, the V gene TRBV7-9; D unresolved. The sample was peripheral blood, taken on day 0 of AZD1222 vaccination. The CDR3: CASTAASDTQYF. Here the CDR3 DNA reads TGTGCCAGCACCGCTGCGTCAGATACGCAGTATTTT.